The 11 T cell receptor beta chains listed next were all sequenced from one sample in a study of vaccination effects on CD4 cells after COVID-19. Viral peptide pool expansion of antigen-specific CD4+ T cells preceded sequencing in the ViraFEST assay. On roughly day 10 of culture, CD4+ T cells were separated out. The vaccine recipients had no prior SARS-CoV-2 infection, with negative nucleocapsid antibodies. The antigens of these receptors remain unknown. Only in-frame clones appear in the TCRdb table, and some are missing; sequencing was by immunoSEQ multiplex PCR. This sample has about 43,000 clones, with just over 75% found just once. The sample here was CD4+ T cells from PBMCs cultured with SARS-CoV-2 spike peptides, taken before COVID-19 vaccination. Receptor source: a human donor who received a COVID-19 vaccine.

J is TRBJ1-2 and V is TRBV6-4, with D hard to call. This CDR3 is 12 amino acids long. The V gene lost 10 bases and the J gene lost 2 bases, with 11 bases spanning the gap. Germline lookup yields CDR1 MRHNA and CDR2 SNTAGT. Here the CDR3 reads CATLDGNYGYTF. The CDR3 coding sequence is TGTGCCACCCTGGACGGAAACTATGGCTACACCTTC.

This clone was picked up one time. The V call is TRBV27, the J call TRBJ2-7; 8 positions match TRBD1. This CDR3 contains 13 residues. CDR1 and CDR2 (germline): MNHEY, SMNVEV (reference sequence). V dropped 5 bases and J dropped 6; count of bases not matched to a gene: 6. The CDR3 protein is CASSPGQGREQYV. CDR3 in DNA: TGTGCCAGCAGTCCAGGACAGGGACGCGAGCAGTACGTC.

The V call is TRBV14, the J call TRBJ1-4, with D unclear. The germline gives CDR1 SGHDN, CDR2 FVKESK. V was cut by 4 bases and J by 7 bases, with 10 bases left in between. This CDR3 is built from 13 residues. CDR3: CASSPRSSEKLFF. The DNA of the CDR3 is TGTGCCAGCAGCCCCCGGAGTAGTGAAAAACTGTTTTTT.

CDR3 residues: CASRPRDTGELFF. Here the CDR3 DNA reads TGTGCCAGTCGCCCCAGGGATACCGGGGAGCTGTTTTTT. The chain couples TRBV19 to TRBJ2-2; tentative D call: TRBD1 (5 bases). Germline lookup yields CDR1 LNHDA and CDR2 SQIVND (reference sequence). Deletions cut 8 bases from V and 5 bases from J, with 12 bases between. This CDR3 has 13 amino acids.

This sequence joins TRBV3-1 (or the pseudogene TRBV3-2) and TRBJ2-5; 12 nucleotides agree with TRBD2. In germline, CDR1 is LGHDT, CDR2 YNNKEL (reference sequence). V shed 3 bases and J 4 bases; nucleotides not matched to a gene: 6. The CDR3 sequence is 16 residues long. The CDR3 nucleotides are TGTGCCAGCAGCCACGGCCTAGCGGGGGGGCGAGAGACCCAGTACTTC. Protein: CASSHGLAGGRETQYF.

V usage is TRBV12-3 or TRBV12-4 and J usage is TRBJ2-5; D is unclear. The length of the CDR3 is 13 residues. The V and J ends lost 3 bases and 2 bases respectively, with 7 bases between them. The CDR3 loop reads CASSFFRQETQYF. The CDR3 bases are TGTGCCAGCAGTTTTTTCAGGCAAGAGACCCAGTACTTC.

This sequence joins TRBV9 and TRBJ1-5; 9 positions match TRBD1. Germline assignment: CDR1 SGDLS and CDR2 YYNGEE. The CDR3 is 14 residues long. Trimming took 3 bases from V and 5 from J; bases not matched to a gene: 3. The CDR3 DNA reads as TGTGCCAGCAGCGGGGGACAGGGCTATCAGCCCCAGCATTTT. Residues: CASSGGQGYQPQHF.

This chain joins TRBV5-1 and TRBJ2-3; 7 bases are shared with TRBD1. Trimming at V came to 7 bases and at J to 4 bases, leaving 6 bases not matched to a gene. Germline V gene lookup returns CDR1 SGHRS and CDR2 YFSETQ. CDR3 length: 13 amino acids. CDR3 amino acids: CASQTGLADTQYF. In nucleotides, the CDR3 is TGCGCCAGCCAGACAGGGCTCGCAGATACGCAGTATTTT.

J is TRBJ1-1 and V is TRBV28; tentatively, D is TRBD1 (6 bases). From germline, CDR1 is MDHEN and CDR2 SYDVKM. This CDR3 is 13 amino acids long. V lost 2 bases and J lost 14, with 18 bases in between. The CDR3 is CASSLPKTGSLFF. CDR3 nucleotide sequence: TGTGCCAGCAGTTTACCTAAAACAGGGAGTCTGTTCTTT.

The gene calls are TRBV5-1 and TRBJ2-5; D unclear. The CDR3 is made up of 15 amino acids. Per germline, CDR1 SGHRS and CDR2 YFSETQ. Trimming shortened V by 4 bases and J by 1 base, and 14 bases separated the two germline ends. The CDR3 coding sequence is TGCGCCAGCAGCCCTTCGGGCCCGGCCCAAGAGACCCAGTACTTC. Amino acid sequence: CASSPSGPAQETQYF.

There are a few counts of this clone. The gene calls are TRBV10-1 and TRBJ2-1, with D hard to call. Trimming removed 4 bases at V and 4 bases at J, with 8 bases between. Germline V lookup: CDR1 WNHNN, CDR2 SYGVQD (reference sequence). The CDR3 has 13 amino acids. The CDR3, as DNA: TGCGCCAGCAGTGGGTTGAGATACAATGAGCAGTTCTTC. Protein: CASSGLRYNEQFF.